The sequence of this T cell receptor beta chain was determined in a study of T cells in Graves' hyperthyroidism and ophthalmopathy. Study-wide background: The authors collected peripheral blood at initial diagnosis, before any treatment.

Amplification yielded TCR beta CDR3 regions, with RNA transcripts as the source. Using the HTBI primer set, a first-round RT-PCR was run on the TCR CDR3. MiXCR was run by TCRdb on the multiplex PCR reads, yielding one entry per CDR3 protein. The sample carries some 550,000 distinct CDR3 sequences, more than 15% recorded once. At least 3 on the Clinical Activity Score was recorded for ophthalmopathy patients, who also had NOSPECS grade at least 4 and duration under 3 months. J was trimmed by 5 bases and V by 6 bases; bases with no gene match: 10. CDR3 length: 14 residues. V and J are TRBV12-3 or TRBV12-4 and TRBJ2-7; 7 positions match TRBD1. The sequencing input was blood. This receptor was obtained from a woman in her forties with Graves' ophthalmopathy. Here the CDR3 reads CASSLRDSWNEQYF. In nucleotides, the CDR3 is TGTGCCAGCAGCCTCCGGGACAGTTGGAACGAGCAGTACTTC.